In its sample, the clone carrying this TCR beta chain was seen a few times. Its antigen remains unknown. This sample was included in a study of T-cell memory formation after mild COVID-19. The overall study: Clusters of TCRs were largely donor specific.

V shed 5 bases and J 4 bases; nucleotides not matched to a gene: 7. This CDR3 region has 14 residues. Points from the study as a whole: What remained unconfirmed was the SARS-CoV-2 specificity of second-wave clones peaking on day 37. There were some responding clones in pre-infection memory, which suggested that cross-reactive memory had joined.

TCRdb re-analysed the 5' RACE reads in MiXCR, keeping a single row per CDR3 protein. The sample carries roughly 450,000 distinct CDR3 sequences, about 18% recorded once. Material for sequencing was PBMCs or a T cell subset sorted from them (not recorded which). The chain has TRBV12-3 or TRBV12-4 and TRBJ1-2; 7 positions agree with TRBD1. This receptor was taken from an adult woman who had mild COVID-19 (a few samples of this study predate the infection). Cell type and time point are not known. CDR3 loop: CASSRRQGPYGYTF. In nucleotides, the CDR3 is TGTGCCAGCAGTCGAAGACAGGGCCCCTATGGCTACACCTTC.